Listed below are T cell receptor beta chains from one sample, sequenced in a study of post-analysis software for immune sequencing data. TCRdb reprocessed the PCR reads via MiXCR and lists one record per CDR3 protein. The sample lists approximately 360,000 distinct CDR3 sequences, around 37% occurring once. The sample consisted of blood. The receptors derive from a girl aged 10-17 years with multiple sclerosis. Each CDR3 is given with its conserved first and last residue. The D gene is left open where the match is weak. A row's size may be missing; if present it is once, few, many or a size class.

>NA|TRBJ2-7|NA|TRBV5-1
TGCGCCAGCCGGGCCGTAGCTCGGTACGAGCAGTACTTC
CASRAVARYEQYF
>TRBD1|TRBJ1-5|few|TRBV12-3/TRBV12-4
TGTGCCAGCACCTCCTCCCGCAGGGGGCTGTCGGGTAGCAATCAGCCCCAGCATTTT
CASTSSRRGLSGSNQPQHF
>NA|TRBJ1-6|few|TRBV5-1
TGCGCCAGCAGCTTGGCTCGGGATAATTCACCCCTCCACTTT
CASSLARDNSPLHF
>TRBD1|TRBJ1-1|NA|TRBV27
TGTGCCAGCAACAAACAGGGACAGGGTTTTAGAGCTTTCTTT
CASNKQGQGFRAFF
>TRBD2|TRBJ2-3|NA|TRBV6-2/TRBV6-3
TGTGCCAGCAGCCTAGCGGGGGGCTTCGCAGATACGCAGTATTTT
CASSLAGGFADTQYF
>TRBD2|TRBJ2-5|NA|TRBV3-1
TGTGCCAGCAGCCAAGAAGGGACTAGCGGGACCCAGTACTTC
CASSQEGTSGTQYF
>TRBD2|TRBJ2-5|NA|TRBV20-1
TGCAGTGCTCATCGCCCCAGCCTAGCGGGGGGGAAGCCAGAGACCCAGTACTTC
CSAHRPSLAGGKPETQYF
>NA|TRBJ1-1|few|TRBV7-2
TGTGCCAGCAGGCTGCCCCACGGGGCCGGGGGTGAAGCTTTCTTT
CASRLPHGAGGEAFF
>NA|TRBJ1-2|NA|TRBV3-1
TGTGCCAGCAGCCAAGGTAACGGACTCTATGGCTACACCTTC
CASSQGNGLYGYTF
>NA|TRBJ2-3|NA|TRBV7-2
TGTGCCAGCAGCTTAGAAGGCAGGAGGTCAGATACGCAGTATTTT
CASSLEGRRSDTQYF
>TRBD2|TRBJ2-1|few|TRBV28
TGTGCCAGCAGTCTCCGAATAGCGGGGGCCACTATCTACAATGAGCAGTTCTTC
CASSLRIAGATIYNEQFF
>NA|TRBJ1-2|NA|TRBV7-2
TGTGCCAGCAGCTCCTCTTGGGGGCAGTACACCTTC
CASSSSWGQYTF
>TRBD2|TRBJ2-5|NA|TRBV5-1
TGCGCCAGCAGCTTGCCGAGCGGGGGGCCTCAAGAGACCCAGTACTTC
CASSLPSGGPQETQYF
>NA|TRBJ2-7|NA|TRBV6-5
TGTGCCAGCAGTCTCCGAGTGTCCCCTTACGAGCAGTACTTC
CASSLRVSPYEQYF
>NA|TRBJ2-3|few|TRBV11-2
TGTGCCAGCAGCTACGTTACGGGGGCAGATACGCAGTATTTT
CASSYVTGADTQYF
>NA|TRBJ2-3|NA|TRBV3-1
TGTGCCAGCAGCCAAGATTCAGGGGATACGCAGTATTTT
CASSQDSGDTQYF
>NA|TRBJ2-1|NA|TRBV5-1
TGCGCCAGCAGCCGGGAAGCGGCAGGCTTACCCGATGAGCAGTTCTTC
CASSREAAGLPDEQFF
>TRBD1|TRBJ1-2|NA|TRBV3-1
TGTGCCAGCAGCCAAGATACAACAGGACAGGGATCCTACACCTTC
CASSQDTTGQGSYTF
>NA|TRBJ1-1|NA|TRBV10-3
TGTGCCAGCAACTCTAACTGGGGGGATCCTGAAGCTTTCTTT
CASNSNWGDPEAFF
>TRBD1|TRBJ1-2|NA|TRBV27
TGTGCCAGCAGTTCCACAGGGGCCTATGGCTACACCTTC
CASSSTGAYGYTF
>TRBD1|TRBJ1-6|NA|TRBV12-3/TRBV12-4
TGTGCCAGCAGTTTATCTCAGGGGGTCGGTTCACCCCTCCACTTT
CASSLSQGVGSPLHF
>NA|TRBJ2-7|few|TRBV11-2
TGTGCCAGCAGCTTAGTACCCAGGGACTACGAGCAGTACTTC
CASSLVPRDYEQYF